Detailed here is one T cell receptor beta chain. No antigen is known for it. This entry belongs to a study of T cells after yellow fever vaccination. Study summary: Each low-cell-number fraction was prepared by means of SMART-Seq v4 Ultra Low Input. Study results and caveats: Subsequent booster samples again held most clones from primary vaccination (around 96% CD4, roughly 90% CD8).

Each CDR3 protein gets one entry after TCRdb re-called the 5' RACE reads with MiXCR. Of 150,000 or so distinct CDR3 sequences listed, less than 9% are singletons. The V end was cut by 4 bases, the J end by 1 base, with 12 bases between. The germline V gene encodes CDR1 SGHTA and CDR2 FQGNSA. The CDR3 is 15 residues long. J is TRBJ2-3 and V is TRBV7-2, with D possibly TRBD2 on 6 matching bases. The sample was CD4+ T cells sorted from PBMCs, taken more than 4 days after the first yellow fever vaccination. The source is a man aged 18 to 30 who received the YFV17D yellow fever vaccine. The CDR3 DNA is TGTGCCAGCAGCTCCAGACTAGAGGGCACAGATACGCAGTATTTT. Amino acid sequence: CASSSRLEGTDTQYF.